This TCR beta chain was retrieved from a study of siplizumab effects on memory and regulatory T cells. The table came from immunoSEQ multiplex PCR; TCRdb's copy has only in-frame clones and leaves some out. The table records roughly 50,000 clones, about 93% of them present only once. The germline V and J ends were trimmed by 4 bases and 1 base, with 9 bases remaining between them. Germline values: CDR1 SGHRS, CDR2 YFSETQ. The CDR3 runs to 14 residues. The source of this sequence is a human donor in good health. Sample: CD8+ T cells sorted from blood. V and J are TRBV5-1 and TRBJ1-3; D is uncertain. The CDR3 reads CASSPEGSGNTIYF. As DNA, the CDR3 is TGCGCCAGCAGCCCTGAAGGGTCTGGAAACACCATATATTTT.